The next 30 T cell receptor beta chains were all read from a single sample in a study of blood T cell repertoires in COVID-19. The table came from immunoSEQ multiplex PCR; TCRdb's copy has only in-frame clones and leaves some out. The table has about 150,000 clones, roughly 83% seen once. The sample taken for sequencing was PBMCs or T cells enriched from blood (not recorded which). These receptors were obtained from a middle-aged man who had recovered from COVID-19.

This clone was counted a few times. The J gene is TRBJ1-4, the V gene TRBV29-1, with D possibly being TRBD1 (6 bases). V was trimmed by 6 bases and J by 8 bases, leaving 13 bases between them. This CDR3 has 12 residues. Looked up from germline, CDR1 is SQVTM and CDR2 is ANQGSEA. CDR3: CSVTGNGEKLFF. The CDR3 DNA is TGCAGCGTAACAGGGAATGGCGAAAAACTGTTTTTT.

The V call is TRBV19, the J call TRBJ1-5; the match to TRBD1 covers 8 bases. Germline trimming cut 7 bases from V and 6 bases from J; bases unmatched to any gene: 8. Germline loops: CDR1 LNHDA, CDR2 SQIVND (reference sequence). The CDR3 loop spans 14 amino acids. CDR3 DNA sequence: TGTGCCAGTATCGGCACAGGGGGGTTTCAGCCCCAGCATTTT. Encoded protein: CASIGTGGFQPQHF.

This clone showed up just once. The J gene is TRBJ1-3, the V gene TRBV10-2; no definite D call. Per germline, CDR1 WSHSY and CDR2 SAAADI. CDR3 length: 14 residues. V shed 5 bases and J shed 8 bases, with 16 bases lying between them. The CDR3 here is CASSQTRGGDTIYF. The CDR3 DNA sequence: TGCGCCAGCAGTCAAACCCGTGGCGGGGACACCATATATTTT.

This clone has more than one count but fewer than ten. This chain connects TRBV18 to TRBJ1-1, with a tentative D call TRBD1 (6 bases). Germline CDR1 KGHSH, CDR2 LQKENI. CDR3 length equals 15 residues. Trimming removed 0 bases at V and 1 base at J, with 9 bases between. The CDR3 DNA follows: TGTGCCAGCTCACCACCAGTGACAGGGAACACTGAAGCTTTCTTT. Translated: CASSPPVTGNTEAFF.

The V call is TRBV7-2, the J call TRBJ2-3, with 7 bases lining up with TRBD2. V shed 0 bases and J 1 base; nucleotides not matched to a gene: 1. The germline CDR1 and CDR2 sequences are SGHTA and FQGNSA. This CDR3 has 15 amino acids. CDR3 residues: CASSLARGGTDTQYF. The DNA for the CDR3 is TGTGCCAGCAGCTTAGCTCGGGGGGGCACAGATACGCAGTATTTT.

CDR3: CASSISSGGPYTGELFF. The CDR3 DNA is TGTGCCAGTAGTATATCAAGCGGGGGGCCCTACACCGGGGAGCTGTTTTTT. V and J are TRBV19 and TRBJ2-2; 9 positions match TRBD2. This CDR3 spans 17 amino acids. CDR1 and CDR2 from the germline V gene are LNHDA and SQIVND (reference sequence). J gave up 3 bases and V 2 bases, and 7 bases lay outside the gene matches. Using reference TRBV19 and TRBJ2-2 for the parts outside the CDR3, the full variable domain is DGGITQSPKYLFRKEGQNVTLSCEQNLNHDAMYWYRQDPGQGLRLIYYSQIVNDFQKGDIAEGYSVSREKKESFPLTVTSAQKNPTAFYLCASSISSGGPYTGELFFGEGSRLTVL.

The V call is TRBV2, the J call TRBJ1-2, with D unclear. V lost 3 bases, J lost 4 bases, and 15 bases lay in between. Germline assignment: CDR1 SNHLY and CDR2 FYNNEI. The CDR3 loop spans 15 amino acids. The CDR3 DNA reads as TGTGCCAGCAGTGACGGGAGGGTTCAGGTCTATGGCTACACCTTC. This codes for CASSDGRVQVYGYTF.

This clone has only a few counts. This chain connects TRBV25-1 to TRBJ2-7; the D gene is possibly TRBD2 (6 bases). V was cut by 2 bases and J by 2 bases, with 13 bases left in between. Germline assignment: CDR1 MGHDK and CDR2 SYGVNS. The CDR3 is 15 amino acids. The CDR3 DNA is TGTGCCAGCAGTGAAAAGGGACTGGGGGCCTACGAGCAGTACTTC. This sequence encodes CASSEKGLGAYEQYF.

The rearrangement uses TRBV7-2 and TRBJ2-3; D uncertain. This CDR3 has 14 amino acids. V lost 1 base to trimming and J lost 6 bases, with 11 bases between them. Germline assignment: CDR1 SGHTA and CDR2 FQGNSA. In DNA form, the CDR3 reads TGTGCCAGCAGCTTAGGTCCTGCTACTGATACGCAGTATTTT. As protein: CASSLGPATDTQYF.

This clone was seen only a few times. The gene calls are TRBV9 and TRBJ1-6; 7 bases line up with TRBD1. The CDR3 length is 15 residues. V was pared by 2 bases and J by 9 bases, with 8 bases of the junction left unmatched. CDR1 is SGDLS and CDR2 is YYNGEE in the germline V gene. The CDR3 coding sequence is TGTGCCAGCAGCGTCCACAGGGGAGAAGTTTCACCCCTCCACTTT. It encodes CASSVHRGEVSPLHF.

The J gene is TRBJ2-1, the V gene TRBV19, with D possibly being TRBD1 (6 bases). Per the germline V gene, CDR1 is LNHDA and CDR2 is SQIVND (reference sequence). This CDR3 spans 17 amino acids. V dropped 7 bases and J dropped 4 bases, with 23 bases sitting between them. CDR3 sequence (DNA): TGTGCCAGTAAACCTCTTAACAGGGACCTATCTTACAATGAGCAGTTCTTC. Translating gives CASKPLNRDLSYNEQFF.

This sequence joins TRBV7-9 and TRBJ1-2, with 9 nucleotides matching TRBD1. The CDR3 loop spans 15 amino acids. Germline V gene data show CDR1 as SEHNR and CDR2 as FQNEAQ (reference sequence). V lost 5 bases and J lost 6; bases outside the gene matches: 10. CDR3 residues: CASSPDRGRRDGYTF. CDR3 nucleotides: TGTGCCAGCAGCCCTGACAGGGGGAGGAGGGATGGCTACACCTTC. Combining the CDR3 with reference TRBV7-9 and TRBJ1-2 gives the whole variable domain DTGVSQNPRHKITKRGQNVTFRCDPISEHNRLYWYRQTLGQGPEFLTYFQNEAQLEKSRLLSDRFSAERPKGSFSTLEIQRTEQGDSAMYLCASSPDRGRRDGYTFGSGTRLTVV.

In nucleotides, the CDR3 is TGTGCCAGCAGCACTGGGACAGGGAGGTTAGGCGAGCAGTACTTC. Translation: CASSTGTGRLGEQYF. V is TRBV11-2 and J is TRBJ2-7, with 9 positions matching TRBD1. Unmatched junction bases numbered 11, after V lost 5 bases and J lost 6 bases. Germline lookup yields CDR1 SGHAT and CDR2 FQNNGV. The CDR3 consists of 15 residues.

The J gene is TRBJ2-7, the V gene TRBV27; 8 positions match TRBD1. CDR1 is MNHEY and CDR2 is SMNVEV in the germline V gene (reference sequence). This CDR3 has 16 amino acids. Trimming at V came to 0 bases and at J to 6 bases, leaving 10 bases not matched to a gene. The CDR3 coding sequence is TGTGCCAGCAGTTTATCTGCCCCCAGGGGGCGGGTCGAGCAGTACTTC. Its protein is CASSLSAPRGRVEQYF.

V and J are TRBV6-1 and TRBJ1-2; 8 positions match TRBD1. This CDR3 region has 15 residues. In germline, CDR1 is MNHNS, CDR2 SASEGT. V was pared by 3 bases and J by 4 bases, with 7 bases of the junction left unmatched. CDR3 DNA: TGTGCCAGCAGTGAGGACAGGGATCGGGGCTATGGCTACACCTTC. It specifies CASSEDRDRGYGYTF.

This sequence joins TRBV4-3 and TRBJ1-5; 10 bases match TRBD1. V was pared by 0 bases and J by 3 bases, with 5 bases of the junction left unmatched. The CDR3 runs 17 residues. Germline-derived CDR1 and CDR2 are LGHNA and YSLEER. The CDR3 loop reads CASSQDSGTGVNQPQHF. CDR3 nucleotides: TGCGCCAGCAGCCAAGATAGTGGGACAGGGGTCAATCAGCCCCAGCATTTT.

The chain couples TRBV21-1 to TRBJ1-2; TRBD1 was called by the table and not checked on the DNA. TRBV21-1 is assigned pseudogene status. The CDR3 length is 16 residues. The chain's CDR3 is CASSAKRGQGAGGYTF. As DNA, the CDR3 is TGTGCCAGCAGCGCAAAGCGGGGACAGGGGGCAGGAGGCTACACCTTC.

The chain uses TRBV6-5 and TRBJ1-2; D ambiguous. This CDR3 comprises 14 residues. Between the trimmed V and J ends, which lost 6 bases and 0 bases, there was a span of 11 bases. Germline CDR1 MNHEY, CDR2 SVGAGI. The CDR3 spells CASSPPGTNYGYTF. CDR3 nucleotides: TGTGCCAGCAGCCCCCCGGGGACTAACTATGGCTACACCTTC.

V gene TRBV5-6 combines with J gene TRBJ1-1, with 10 bases identical to TRBD1. CDR3 length equals 16 residues. Germline V lookup: CDR1 SGHDT, CDR2 YYEEEE. Trimming cost V 4 bases and J 0 bases; bases outside gene matches: 6. In nucleotides, the CDR3 is TGTGCCAGCAGCGTCGGGACAGGGGCTTTGAACACTGAAGCTTTCTTT. Its translation is CASSVGTGALNTEAFF.

The genes are TRBV11-2 and TRBJ2-7; 7 nucleotides align to TRBD1. The germline CDR1 and CDR2 sequences are SGHAT and FQNNGV. Unmatched junction bases numbered 10, after V lost 5 bases and J lost 6 bases. This CDR3 contains 14 residues. CDR3 DNA sequence: TGTGCCAGCAGCCAGAGACCGGACAGGTCCGAGCAGTACTTC. This encodes CASSQRPDRSEQYF.

J is TRBJ1-5 and V is TRBV2, with D unclear. Germline V gene data show CDR1 as SNHLY and CDR2 as FYNNEI. CDR3 length: 15 residues. The V end lost 8 bases, the J end lost 2 bases, and 16 bases lay between the germline ends. The CDR3 DNA reads TGTGCCAGCCGACTGCGGACTGAGGGCAATCAGCCCCAGCATTTT. Protein: CASRLRTEGNQPQHF.

This chain links TRBV30 with TRBJ2-4; D may be TRBD2 (7 bases). Germline CDR1 is GTSNPN and CDR2 is SVGIG (reference sequence). The CDR3 runs to 16 residues. Trimming removed 2 bases from V and 6 bases from J, with 20 bases in between. The CDR3 sequence is CAWSSGNLGGRNIQYF. The CDR3 DNA reads TGTGCCTGGAGTAGCGGGAACTTGGGGGGCCGAAACATTCAGTACTTC. The whole variable domain, remainder taken from reference TRBV30 and TRBJ2-4, is SQTIHQWPATLVQPVGSPLSLECTVEGTSNPNLYWYRQAAGRGLQLLFYSVGIGQISSEVPQNLSASRPQDRQFILSSKKLLLSDSGFYLCAWSSGNLGGRNIQYFGAGTRLSVL.

The chain links TRBV27 to TRBJ1-2; D perhaps matches TRBD1 (6 bases). This CDR3 has 14 residues. CDR1 is MNHEY and CDR2 is SMNVEV in the germline V gene (reference sequence). V lost 4 bases, J lost 3 bases, and 12 bases lay in between. The CDR3 spells CASSSRGADYGYTF. CDR3 in DNA: TGTGCCAGCAGTTCCCGGGGGGCAGACTATGGCTACACCTTC.

J is TRBJ1-1 and V is TRBV18; a possible D gene is TRBD1 (6 bases). Germline CDR1 reads KGHSH; CDR2 reads LQKENI. There are 12 residues in the CDR3. V lost 6 bases and J 5 bases, leaving 10 bases between the germline ends. The DNA for the CDR3 is TGTGCCAGCTCGACAGACAGGACTGAAGCTTTCTTT. Translated: CASSTDRTEAFF.

The chain employs TRBV27 and TRBJ1-2; 9 bases match TRBD1. This CDR3 comprises 16 residues. V shed 3 bases, J shed 3 bases, and the junction held 8 bases outside the gene matches. Germline V gene data show CDR1 as MNHEY and CDR2 as SMNVEV (reference sequence). The CDR3 bases are TGTGCCAGCAGTTTGCCTGGGGACAGGGACGACTATGGCTACACCTTC. Translating it yields CASSLPGDRDDYGYTF.

The chain is built from TRBV18 and TRBJ2-7, with D tentatively TRBD1 (6 bases). CDR1 and CDR2 from the germline V gene are KGHSH and LQKENI. V was cut by 4 bases and J by 3 bases, with 7 bases left in between. The CDR3 sequence is 12 residues long. The CDR3 sequence: CASSQQGYEQYF. In DNA form, the CDR3 reads TGTGCCAGCTCACAACAGGGCTACGAGCAGTACTTC. The variable domain in full, completed from reference TRBV18 and TRBJ2-7, reads NAGVMQNPRHLVRRRGQEARLRCSPMKGHSHVYWYRQLPEEGLKFMVYLQKENIIDESGMPKERFSAEFPKEGPSILRIQQVVRGDSAAYFCASSQQGYEQYFGPGTRLTVT.

The chain links TRBV9 to TRBJ1-1; 7 bases are shared with TRBD1. This CDR3 region has 15 residues. Germline loops: CDR1 SGDLS, CDR2 YYNGEE. Trimming took 4 bases from V and 2 from J; bases not matched to a gene: 8. The CDR3 nucleotides read TGTGCCAGCAGCCTTACAGGGGATCCCAACACTGAAGCTTTCTTT. This translates into CASSLTGDPNTEAFF.

The chain uses TRBV6-2 or TRBV6-3 and TRBJ1-6, with D unclear. Germline CDR1 reads MNHEY; CDR2 reads SVGEGT. Trimming removed 3 bases at V and 5 bases at J, with 5 bases between. This CDR3 has 13 residues. The CDR3 coding sequence is TGTGCCAGCAGTTATCGTCATAATTCACCCCTCCACTTT. It codes for CASSYRHNSPLHF.

The rearrangement joins TRBV5-1 to TRBJ2-5, with TRBD2 matching 8 bases. V shed 4 bases, J shed 5 bases, and the junction held 7 bases outside the gene matches. CDR1 is SGHRS and CDR2 is YFSETQ in the germline V gene. The CDR3 has 14 residues. The CDR3: CASSPLGGGETQYF. CDR3 DNA: TGCGCCAGCAGCCCCCTTGGCGGGGGGGAGACCCAGTACTTC.

This chain joins TRBV10-3 and TRBJ2-7, with TRBD1 matching over 8 bases. With 3 bases clipped from V and 3 bases from J, the junction kept 4 bases outside the gene matches. This CDR3 region has 14 residues. Germline values: CDR1 ENHRY, CDR2 SYGVKD. CDR3 in amino acids: CAISERTGLYEQYF. The CDR3 nucleotides read TGTGCCATCAGTGAAAGGACAGGGCTCTACGAGCAGTACTTC.